This TCR beta chain comes out of a study of shared clonotypes between healthy human individuals. Some clones are missing from TCRdb's copy, which holds only in-frame ones; the method was immunoSEQ multiplex PCR. This table has about 2 million clones, 85% to 95% appearing once. Overall study findings and caveats: Shared across several donors were approximately 5% of the naive CD4 clonotypes.

V was clipped by 9 bases and J by 2 bases, with 16 bases between them. CDR1 SNHLY and CDR2 FYNNEI come from the germline V gene. The CDR3 sequence is 15 residues long. As concerns this clone: Its antigen is not identified.

The chain couples TRBV2 to TRBJ2-2; D is perhaps TRBD2 (5 bases). The origin of this receptor is a man aged 18 to 30 in good health. Sequenced material: naive CD4+ T cells sorted from blood. The sample's subset: CD45RA+ positively selected. The CDR3 loop reads CASGSRAANTGELFF. The CDR3 region has the DNA TGTGCCAGTGGATCGAGGGCAGCAAACACCGGGGAGCTGTTTTTT.